Each of the 26 T cell receptor beta chains below was sequenced from the same sample in a study of Graves' ophthalmopathy and Graves' hyperthyroidism (dated by TCRdb to the late 2010s). For sequencing, an Illumina HiSeq 2000 was employed. For repertoire sequencing, the TCR beta CDR3 regions were amplified from RNA transcripts. A first-round RT-PCR used HTBI primers with the Qiagen OneStep RT-PCR kit, followed by a second-round multiplex PCR, size selection and purification. TCRdb reworked the public reads: Q25 trimming with fastp, MiXCR clone assembly, productive beta chains retained. Merged by CDR3 protein, the rows form single entries marked with the most common genes and DNA. The table for this sample lists around 660,000 distinct CDR3 sequences; about 40% of them were counted only once. In total, the top ten clones hold 3.3% of the sample. The material sequenced was peripheral blood. The receptors come from an adult man with Graves' ophthalmopathy.

This clonotype occurred many times. The chain links TRBV6-5 to TRBJ1-1, with no clear D. Deletions cut 0 bases from V and 2 bases from J, with 7 bases between. The CDR3 runs to 14 residues. Germline-derived CDR1 and CDR2 are MNHEY and SVGAGI. The CDR3 DNA is TGTGCCAGCAGTTACTCGCCAGCAAACACTGAAGCTTTCTTT. This gives the protein CASSYSPANTEAFF.

This clonotype has a count of ten or more. The rearrangement links TRBV5-8 to TRBJ2-5, with D tentatively TRBD2 (6 bases). Germline CDR1 SGHTS, CDR2 YDEGEE. V was trimmed by 5 bases and J by 9 bases, leaving 11 bases between them. The CDR3 runs to 11 residues. In nucleotides, the CDR3 is TGTGCCAGCAGGAGGTCGGGGGCCCAGTACTTC. Protein sequence: CASRRSGAQYF. Combining the CDR3 with reference TRBV5-8 and TRBJ2-5 gives the whole variable domain EAGVTQSPTHLIKTRGQQATLRCSPISGHTSVYWYQQALGLGLQFLLWYDEGEERNRGNFPPRFSGRQFPNYSSELNVNALELEDSALYLCASRRSGAQYFGPGTRLLVL.

This clonotype came up many times. The gene calls are TRBV7-2 and TRBJ2-7; possible D gene TRBD2, 5 bases. The CDR3 contains 13 residues. Germline CDR1 SGHTA, CDR2 FQGNSA. Trimming took off 4 bases at V and 3 bases at J, with 10 bases between the two ends. In DNA form, the CDR3 reads TGTGCCAGCAGCTCCGTTGACTACTACGAGCAGTACTTC. Its protein product is CASSSVDYYEQYF.

This clonotype was found a few times. The gene calls are TRBV12-3 or TRBV12-4 and TRBJ1-1; 8 bases align to TRBD1. After removal of 7 bases from V and 5 bases from J, the junction contained 15 bases not matched to a gene. The CDR3 sequence is 16 residues long. This CDR3 reads CASTLYLRGLNTEAFF. CDR3 bases: TGTGCCAGCACTCTCTACCTCAGGGGGCTAAATACTGAAGCTTTCTTT.

Worth noting for this clonotype: This may be a read error, as it is one base from a much larger clone. The CDR3 end shows no conserved phenylalanine or tryptophan, and so a read error is likely. The chain employs TRBV5-1 and TRBJ2-5, with 9 bases lining up with TRBD2. This CDR3 comprises 14 residues. Germline V gene data show CDR1 as SGHRS and CDR2 as YFSETQ. Trimming cost V 4 bases and J 5 bases; bases outside gene matches: 6. CDR3 sequence reads: CASSAGTSLETQYV. CDR3 nucleotides: TGCGCCAGCAGCGCCGGGACTAGCTTGGAGACCCAGTACGTC.

This clonotype turned up a few times. The rearrangement joins TRBV7-2 to TRBJ2-7; D assignment may be TRBD1 or TRBD2 (5 bases each). In germline, CDR1 is SGHTA, CDR2 FQGNSA. V dropped 5 bases and J dropped 2 bases, with 16 bases sitting between them. The CDR3 extends over 15 amino acids. CDR3 nucleotides: TGTGCCAGCAGCCCCAGTCCGGGACCAACCTACGAGCAGTACTTC. This encodes CASSPSPGPTYEQYF.

The chain recombines TRBV25-1 with TRBJ1-1; D gene uncertain. The CDR3 is made up of 15 amino acids. The germline V and J ends were trimmed by 4 bases and 3 bases, with 15 bases remaining between them. CDR1 is MGHDK, CDR2 SYGVNS, per germline. The DNA for the CDR3 is TGTGCCAGCAGTGTTCAATCCACCGGCTACACTGAAGCTTTCTTT. This codes for CASSVQSTGYTEAFF.

The J gene is TRBJ2-5, the V gene TRBV4-2; no definite D call. Trimming took off 0 bases at V and 4 bases at J, with 9 bases between the two ends. Germline CDR1 and CDR2: LGHNA and YNFKEQ. The CDR3 runs to 14 residues. In DNA form, the CDR3 reads TGTGCCAGCAGCCAAGATTCTTTGGGAGAGACCCAGTACTTC. Translated: CASSQDSLGETQYF.

This clonotype came up many times. The chain uses TRBV12-3 or TRBV12-4 and TRBJ1-4; D unresolved. The length of the CDR3 is 16 residues. V was clipped by 4 bases and J by 5 bases, with 17 bases between them. The CDR3 coding sequence is TGTGCCAGCAGTTCTAATACGGACGGTTTGAATGAAAAACTGTTTTTT. Protein sequence: CASSSNTDGLNEKLFF.

Ten or more counts support this clonotype. The V call is TRBV12-3 or TRBV12-4, the J call TRBJ2-7, with 10 bases matching TRBD1. V lost 5 bases and J lost 8; bases outside the gene matches: 6. This CDR3 region has 13 residues. CDR3 in DNA: TGTGCCAGCAGTCAAGAGGGACAGGGGAAGCAGTACTTC. Amino acid sequence: CASSQEGQGKQYF.

In this sample, this clonotype turned up many times. This chain links TRBV2 with TRBJ1-3, with 9 nucleotides matching TRBD1. Per germline, CDR1 SNHLY and CDR2 FYNNEI. J was trimmed by 5 bases and V by 6 bases; bases with no gene match: 8. The CDR3 runs to 15 residues. For the CDR3, the DNA is TGTGCCAGCAGGGGACCGGGACAGGGAAGAAACACCATATATTTT. Its translation is CASRGPGQGRNTIYF.

This clonotype was detected many times. The V gene is TRBV7-2, the J gene TRBJ2-7, with D hard to call. The ends were cut back, 2 bases at V and 6 bases at J, with 11 bases in the middle. The CDR3 covers 13 residues. Germline CDR1 is SGHTA and CDR2 is FQGNSA. The CDR3 loop is CASSLTGPAEQYF. DNA for the CDR3: TGTGCCAGCAGCTTAACTGGACCCGCCGAGCAGTACTTC.

This clonotype turned up a few times. V is TRBV19 and J is TRBJ2-1, with D perhaps TRBD2 (6 bases). Germline V gives CDR1 LNHDA, CDR2 SQIVND (reference sequence). Trimming removed 2 bases from V and 9 bases from J, with 17 bases in between. CDR3 length: 15 amino acids. CDR3 residues: CASSILHRTTREQFF. CDR3 sequence (DNA): TGTGCCAGTAGTATACTGCACAGGACTACACGTGAGCAGTTCTTC.

Turning to this clonotype: Given a much more abundant clone one base away, this may be a read error. This chain links TRBV11-2 with TRBJ2-2; D gene ambiguous. Germline lookup yields CDR1 SGHAT and CDR2 FQNNGV. The length of the CDR3 is 13 residues. The CDR3 reads CAGSFGPTGELFF. DNA of the CDR3: TGTGCCGGCAGCTTCGGACCCACCGGGGAGCTGTTTTTT.

Turning to this clonotype: The junction shows a germline mismatch at one end, possibly a read error. CDR3 region: CASSLYSEKLFF. The CDR3 DNA sequence: TGTGCCAGCAGTTTGTACTCAGAAAAACTGTTTTTT. The chain links TRBV10-3 to TRBJ1-4; D uncertain. Per germline, CDR1 ENHRY and CDR2 SYGVKD. There are 12 residues in the CDR3.

The J gene is TRBJ2-2, the V gene TRBV7-2, with D possibly being TRBD2 (6 bases). CDR1 and CDR2 (germline): SGHTA, FQGNSA. This CDR3 spans 14 amino acids. Trimming cost V 4 bases and J 7 bases, with 13 bases left between them. This CDR3 reads CASSWGRGLGELFF. The DNA of the CDR3 is TGTGCCAGCAGCTGGGGAAGGGGACTCGGGGAGCTGTTTTTT.

The genes are TRBV15 and TRBJ2-5; 8 nucleotides line up with TRBD2. CDR1 is LNHNV, CDR2 YYDKDF, per germline (reference sequence). The CDR3 has 18 amino acids. V lost 3 bases and J lost 0; bases outside the gene matches: 12. The CDR3 nucleotides read TGTGCCACCAGCAGCCTAGGACTAGCCCTTGGGTACCAAGAGACCCAGTACTTC. It codes for CATSSLGLALGYQETQYF.

This rearrangement joins TRBV24-1 to TRBJ2-1; 8 nucleotides align to TRBD2. After removal of 3 bases from V and 8 bases from J, the junction contained 11 bases not matched to a gene. Germline CDR1 and CDR2: KGHDR and SFDVKD. This CDR3 comprises 16 residues. The CDR3 protein is CATSDASGPGADEQFF. The CDR3 DNA follows: TGTGCCACCAGTGATGCTAGCGGGCCAGGTGCTGATGAGCAGTTCTTC.

In DNA form, the CDR3 reads TGTGCCATCAGGACAGGGAGAGGGTGGAACACTGAAGCTTTCTTT. It codes for CAIRTGRGWNTEAFF. The gene calls are TRBV10-3 and TRBJ1-1; 7 positions agree with TRBD1. CDR1 and CDR2 (germline): ENHRY, SYGVKD. The CDR3 loop spans 15 amino acids. J was trimmed by 1 base and V by 6 bases; bases with no gene match: 8.

CDR3 loop: CATYGTGGFPLGANVLTF. The CDR3 region has the DNA TGCGCCACGTACGGGACAGGGGGCTTTCCCCTCGGGGCCAACGTCCTGACTTTC. This chain joins TRBV10-1 and TRBJ2-6; 12 bases are a match to TRBD1. Germline V gene data show CDR1 as WNHNN and CDR2 as SYGVQD (reference sequence). J gave up 4 bases and V 10 bases, and 14 bases lay outside the gene matches. This CDR3 is built from 18 residues.

V usage is TRBV25-1 and J usage is TRBJ1-2; D is undetermined. The CDR3 length is 13 residues. V was pared by 8 bases and J by 4 bases, with 14 bases between. Germline loops: CDR1 MGHDK, CDR2 SYGVNS. The DNA for the CDR3 is TGTGCCAGCCAAGATGGGAACCCCTATGGCTACACCTTC. Protein: CASQDGNPYGYTF.

This clonotype was found many times. The chain joins TRBV19 to TRBJ1-4, with D possibly matching TRBD1 (6 bases). Looked up from germline, CDR1 is LNHDA and CDR2 is SQIVND (reference sequence). The V and J ends lost 2 bases and 5 bases respectively, with 12 bases between them. The CDR3 consists of 15 residues. Written as DNA, the CDR3 is TGTGCCAGTAGTATATGGACAGAAGTAAATGAAAAACTGTTTTTT. Residues: CASSIWTEVNEKLFF.

This clonotype was counted at least ten times. The chain employs TRBV29-1 and TRBJ1-1; 8 nucleotides align to TRBD1. Germline CDR1 reads SQVTM; CDR2 reads ANQGSEA. This CDR3 has 11 residues. With V trimmed by 5 bases and J by 7 bases, 3 bases remained unmatched. The CDR3 DNA is TGCAGCGTTCCAGGGGGCAGTGAAGCTTTCTTT. It encodes CSVPGGSEAFF.

Note on this clonotype: A much larger clone is a single base away; this may be a read error. No conserved phenylalanine or tryptophan is present at the end of the CDR3, so a read error is the likely explanation. The CDR3 DNA reads TGTGCCAGCAGTTGGGGTCTCTACGAGCAGTACTGC. Its protein product is CASSWGLYEQYC. The V and J genes are TRBV12-3 or TRBV12-4 and TRBJ2-7; unclear D gene. There are 12 residues in the CDR3. Between the trimmed V and J ends, which lost 4 bases and 3 bases, there was a span of 7 bases.

V and J are TRBV25-1 and TRBJ1-2; D is uncertain. The germline gives CDR1 MGHDK, CDR2 SYGVNS. This CDR3 has 15 amino acids. Trimming removed 4 bases at V and 3 bases at J, with 15 bases between. CDR3 DNA: TGTGCCAGCAGTGCCCCCGCCGGTTGGGACTATGGCTACACCTTC. This sequence encodes CASSAPAGWDYGYTF.

In its sample, this clonotype was seen many times. The V and J genes are TRBV15 and TRBJ1-5; D unclear. Germline assignment: CDR1 LNHNV and CDR2 YYDKDF (reference sequence). Between the trimmed V and J ends, which lost 1 base and 6 bases, there was a span of 22 bases. The CDR3 has 18 residues. CDR3 in DNA: TGTGCCACCAGCAGAGGATACGGCGGACGGGGTTTGGGTCAGCCCCAGCATTTT. Protein product: CATSRGYGGRGLGQPQHF.